A selection of T cell receptor beta chains follows, all from one sample in a study of shared clonotypes between healthy human individuals. Sequencing used immunoSEQ multiplex PCR; TCRdb keeps in-frame clones, though not all of them. The sample lists 600,000 to 700,000 clones; around 73% were seen once. The specimen sequenced was memory CD4+ T cells sorted from blood. Receptors originate from a woman in her twenties or thirties in good health. Each CDR3 is given with its conserved first and last residue. Fields, in order: CDR3 protein, CDR3 DNA, D gene, clone size, CDR3 length, J gene, V gene. D genes are given only for firm matches. Part of the rows lack a size; the others show once, few, many or a class for expanded clones.

CDR3: CASSPPGTANTGELFF
DNA: TGTGCCAGCAGCCCCCCCGGGACAGCTAACACCGGGGAGCTGTTTTTT
D: TRBD1
size: .
length: 16
J: TRBJ2-2
V: TRBV9

CDR3: CASSVDSEGRMYF
DNA: TGTGCCAGCAGCGTAGATTCGGAGGGGCGAATGTACTTC
D: .
size: .
length: 13
J: TRBJ2-7
V: TRBV9

CDR3: CAWSLHRLAGRYYEQYF
DNA: TGTGCCTGGAGTCTCCACAGGCTAGCGGGGAGATACTACGAGCAGTACTTC
D: TRBD2
size: .
length: 17
J: TRBJ2-7
V: TRBV30

CDR3: CASSLGGLETQYF
DNA: TGCGCCAGCAGCTTGGGTGGGTTAGAGACCCAGTACTTC
D: .
size: .
length: 13
J: TRBJ2-5
V: TRBV5-1

CDR3: CATTRGRNTEAFF
DNA: TGTGCCACGACAAGGGGTAGGAACACTGAAGCTTTCTTT
D: .
size: .
length: 13
J: TRBJ1-1
V: TRBV11-2

CDR3: CASRILPQENTEAFF
DNA: TGTGCCAGTAGGATCCTCCCTCAAGAGAACACTGAAGCTTTCTTT
D: .
size: .
length: 15
J: TRBJ1-1
V: TRBV19

CDR3: CASSLTGHEQYF
DNA: TGTGCCAGCAGCTTGACAGGGCACGAGCAGTACTTC
D: .
size: .
length: 12
J: TRBJ2-7
V: TRBV5-5

CDR3: CASNTPPDTQYF
DNA: TGTGCCAGCAACACACCCCCAGATACGCAGTATTTT
D: .
size: .
length: 12
J: TRBJ2-3
V: TRBV5-4

CDR3: CASSLASGRASEQFF
DNA: TGTGCCAGCAGCTTAGCTAGCGGGAGGGCCAGTGAGCAGTTCTTC
D: TRBD2
size: .
length: 15
J: TRBJ2-1
V: TRBV7-2

CDR3: CASSLGQGKNEQFF
DNA: TGTGCCAGCAGCTTGGGACAGGGTAAGAATGAGCAGTTCTTC
D: TRBD1
size: .
length: 14
J: TRBJ2-1
V: TRBV7-9

CDR3: CASAGAGELFF
DNA: TGTGCCAGCGCCGGGGCCGGGGAGCTGTTTTTT
D: .
size: .
length: 11
J: TRBJ2-2
V: TRBV7-6

CDR3: CASSQDPTGGEKLFF
DNA: TGCGCCAGCAGCCAAGATCCTACGGGGGGCGAAAAACTGTTTTTT
D: .
size: once
length: 15
J: TRBJ1-4
V: TRBV4-1

CDR3: CASSPGTSSIDTQYF
DNA: TGTGCCAGCAGCCCGGGGACTAGCTCGATAGATACGCAGTATTTT
D: TRBD2
size: .
length: 15
J: TRBJ2-3
V: TRBV9

CDR3: CASSLRGTGGNEQYF
DNA: TGTGCCAGCAGCTTAAGGGGGACAGGAGGAAACGAGCAGTACTTC
D: TRBD1
size: .
length: 15
J: TRBJ2-7
V: TRBV7-2

CDR3: CASSMGTGGSYGYTF
DNA: TGTGCCAGCAGTATGGGGACAGGGGGCAGCTATGGCTACACCTTC
D: TRBD1
size: .
length: 15
J: TRBJ1-2
V: TRBV28